This entry concerns a single TCR beta chain. Its antigen is currently unknown. Per the germline V gene, CDR1 is DFQATT and CDR2 is SNEGSKA (reference sequence). There are 14 residues in the CDR3. V dropped 7 bases and J dropped 1; count of bases not matched to a gene: 8. This entry is derived from a study of vaccination and CD4 T cells after COVID-19. For the study at large: Blood was drawn a median around 70 days post second dose, range 14 to 241. Stimulation used overlapping spike peptides from SARS-CoV-2, HCoV-NL63, HCoV-OC43 and HCoV-229E.

Treatment indicated: approximately 9-day PBMC culture with coronavirus spike peptide pools or control peptides (ViraFEST assay). A half-volume replacement of the medium with fresh IL-2 medium was performed on days 3 and 7. Cultured CD4+ T cells had their DNA profiled by the Oncomine TCR Beta short-read assay. The authors extracted genomic DNA from cultured CD4+ T cells. TCRdb redid the calling of the PCR reads with MiXCR, one entry per CDR3 protein. The table includes some 14,000 distinct CDR3 sequences, 53% detected once. This rearrangement joins TRBV20-1 to TRBJ2-5, with 8 nucleotides matching TRBD2. The sequence was obtained from a human donor who had recovered from COVID-19. The material was CD4+ T cells from blood, cultured in vitro, obtained before SARS-CoV-2 vaccination. The CDR3 bases are TGCAGTGTCTTAGCGGGACGGTCCCAAGAGACCCAGTACTTC. Translated: CSVLAGRSQETQYF.